Listed here is a single T cell receptor beta chain. What it recognizes is unknown. Prepared TCR beta cDNA libraries contained unique molecular identifiers. Between roughly 0.9 and 11 million T cells gave rise to approximately 520,000 cDNA molecules. One entry per CDR3 protein, called by TCRdb with MiXCR from the PCR reads. Altogether 700,000 to 800,000 distinct CDR3 sequences are present, less than 35% being singletons, with the ten largest covering 0.55% to 0.65%. V shed 4 bases and J shed 8 bases, with 17 bases lying between them. The CDR3 is 13 residues long. The germline CDR1 and CDR2 sequences are SQVTM and ANQGSEA. This sample was taken from a study of post-analysis software for immune sequencing data. Looking at the study overall: The study covered relapsing-remitting, secondary progressive and progressive-relapsing courses of multiple sclerosis.

Study findings and constraints: Patients used about five TRBV segments, including TRBV5-6, TRBV5-1 and TRBV20-1, more often than controls. A significant reduction in normalized Chao1 diversity was observed in multiple sclerosis patients versus controls. Clustering by F measure revealed strong co-clustering among samples prepared together in one batch.

This receptor was identified in a girl aged 5-17 years with multiple sclerosis. V gene TRBV29-1 combines with J gene TRBJ1-2; D gene uncertain. The sequencing input was blood. CDR3 nucleotides: TGCAGCGTTGTGATAAGCAATCTGGGGGGCTACACCTTC. It specifies CSVVISNLGGYTF.